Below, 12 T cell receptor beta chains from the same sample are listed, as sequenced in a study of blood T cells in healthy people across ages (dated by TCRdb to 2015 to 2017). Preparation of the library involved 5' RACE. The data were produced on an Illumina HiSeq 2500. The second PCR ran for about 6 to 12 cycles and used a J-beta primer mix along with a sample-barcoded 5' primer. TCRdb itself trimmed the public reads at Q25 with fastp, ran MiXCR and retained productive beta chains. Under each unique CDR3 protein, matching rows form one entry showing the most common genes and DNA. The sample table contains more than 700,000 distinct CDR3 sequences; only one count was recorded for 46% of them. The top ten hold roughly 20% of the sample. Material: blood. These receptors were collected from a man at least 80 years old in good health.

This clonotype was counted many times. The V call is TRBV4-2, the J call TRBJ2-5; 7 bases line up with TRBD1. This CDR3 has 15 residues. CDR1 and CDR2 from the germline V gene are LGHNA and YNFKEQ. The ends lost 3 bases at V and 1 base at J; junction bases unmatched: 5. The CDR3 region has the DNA TGTGCCAGCAGCCAGGGCCGGGACAGCCAAGAGACCCAGTACTTC. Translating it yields CASSQGRDSQETQYF.

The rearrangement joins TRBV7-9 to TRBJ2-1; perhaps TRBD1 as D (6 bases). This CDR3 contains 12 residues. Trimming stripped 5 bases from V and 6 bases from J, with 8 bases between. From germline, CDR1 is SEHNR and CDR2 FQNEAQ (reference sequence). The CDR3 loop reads CASSTDSNEQFF. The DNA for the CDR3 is TGTGCCAGCAGCACGGACAGCAATGAGCAGTTCTTC.

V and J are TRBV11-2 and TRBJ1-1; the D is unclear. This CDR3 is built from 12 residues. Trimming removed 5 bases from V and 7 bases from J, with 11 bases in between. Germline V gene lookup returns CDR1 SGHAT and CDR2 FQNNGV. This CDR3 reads CASSRSGLEAFF. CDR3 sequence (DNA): TGTGCCAGCAGCCGGAGCGGACTTGAAGCTTTCTTT.

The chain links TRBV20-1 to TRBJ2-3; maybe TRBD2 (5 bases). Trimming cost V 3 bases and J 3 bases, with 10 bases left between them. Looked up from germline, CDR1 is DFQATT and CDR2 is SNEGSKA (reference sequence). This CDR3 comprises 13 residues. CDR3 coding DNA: TGCAGTGCTAGCCACACGGGAACAGATACGCAGTATTTT. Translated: CSASHTGTDTQYF.

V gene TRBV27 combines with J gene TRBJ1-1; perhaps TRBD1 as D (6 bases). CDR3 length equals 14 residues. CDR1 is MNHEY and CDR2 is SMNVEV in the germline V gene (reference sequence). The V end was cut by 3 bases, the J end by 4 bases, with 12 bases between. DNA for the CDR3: TGTGCCAGCAGTTTCGGGGGGCTGGTCACTGAAGCTTTCTTT. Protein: CASSFGGLVTEAFF.

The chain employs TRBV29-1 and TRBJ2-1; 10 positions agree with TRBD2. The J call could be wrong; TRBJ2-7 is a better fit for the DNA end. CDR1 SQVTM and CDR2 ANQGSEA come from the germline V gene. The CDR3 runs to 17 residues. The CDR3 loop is CSVRGLAEGSSYNEQYF. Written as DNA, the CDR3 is TGCAGCGTTCGTGGACTAGCGGAGGGGAGCTCCTACAATGAGCAGTACTTC.

For the CDR3, the DNA is TGTGCCAGCAGTCCCTCGACAGGAACCTATAAAGGCTACACCTTC. It encodes CASSPSTGTYKGYTF. V and J are TRBV12-3 or TRBV12-4 and TRBJ1-2, with D possibly being TRBD1 (6 bases). V was clipped by 5 bases and J by 8 bases, with 21 bases between them. The CDR3 runs 15 residues.

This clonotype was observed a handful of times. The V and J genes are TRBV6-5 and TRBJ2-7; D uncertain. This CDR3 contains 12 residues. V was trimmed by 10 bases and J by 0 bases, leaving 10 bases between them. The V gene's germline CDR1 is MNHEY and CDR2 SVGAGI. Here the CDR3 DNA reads TGTGCCACCGGGTACAGCTCCTACGAGCAGTACTTC. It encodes CATGYSSYEQYF.

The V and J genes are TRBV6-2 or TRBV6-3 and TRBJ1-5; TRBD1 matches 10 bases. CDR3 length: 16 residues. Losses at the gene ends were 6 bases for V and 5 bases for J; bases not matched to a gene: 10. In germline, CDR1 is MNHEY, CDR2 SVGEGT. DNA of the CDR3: TGTGCCAGCAGGATTCGACAGGGGGCTAACTATCAGCCCCAGCATTTT. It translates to CASRIRQGANYQPQHF.

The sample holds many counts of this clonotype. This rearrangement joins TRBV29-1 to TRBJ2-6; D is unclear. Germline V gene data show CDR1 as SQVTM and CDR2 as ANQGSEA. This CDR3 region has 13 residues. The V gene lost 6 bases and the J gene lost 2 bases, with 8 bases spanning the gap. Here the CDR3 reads CSVDGPGANVLTF. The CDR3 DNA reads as TGCAGCGTGGATGGGCCTGGGGCCAACGTCCTGACTTTC.

The CDR3 DNA is TGTGCCAGCAGCTTGAGGAGCGGGAGTTCCGACGAGCAGTACTTC. This sequence encodes CASSLRSGSSDEQYF. V gene TRBV7-2 combines with J gene TRBJ2-7; 8 bases are a match to TRBD2. The germline V gene encodes CDR1 SGHTA and CDR2 FQGNSA. This CDR3 has 15 amino acids. After removal of 3 bases from V and 5 bases from J, the junction contained 9 bases not matched to a gene.

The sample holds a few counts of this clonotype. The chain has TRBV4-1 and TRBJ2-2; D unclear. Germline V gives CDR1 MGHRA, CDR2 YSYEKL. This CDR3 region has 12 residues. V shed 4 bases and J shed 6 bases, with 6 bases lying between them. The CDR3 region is CASSLYAGELFF. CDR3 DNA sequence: TGCGCCAGCAGCCTGTACGCCGGGGAGCTGTTTTTT.